What follows are 18 T cell receptor beta chains derived from one specimen sequenced in a study of OX40 agonist ivuxolimab in advanced cancers. Assay: immunoSEQ multiplex PCR; the TCRdb copy retains only in-frame clones and omits some. This sample yields roughly 53,000 clones, of which about 93% are seen a single time; under 20% belongs to the top ten. Sequencing used CD4+ or CD8+ T cells sorted from blood, obtained in a trial of the OX40 agonist ivuxolimab. The receptors come from an adult with an advanced solid tumor such as melanoma, head and neck, liver or kidney cancer.

The chain links TRBV10-2 to TRBJ2-1, with TRBD2 matching over 7 bases. The junction had 2 bases not matched to a gene; V was cut back by 2 bases and J by 7 bases. The CDR3 contains 13 residues. Germline V gives CDR1 WSHSY, CDR2 SAAADI. CDR3 loop: CASSEGTKNEQFF. The DNA for the CDR3 is TGCGCCAGCAGTGAGGGGACTAAAAATGAGCAGTTCTTC.

This chain links TRBV7-3 with TRBJ2-3; 10 positions match TRBD2. This CDR3 comprises 16 residues. In germline, CDR1 is SGHTA, CDR2 FQGTGA. V lost 5 bases and J lost 5; bases outside the gene matches: 10. This CDR3 is CASSTVAGGRGDTQYF. The CDR3 nucleotides read TGTGCCAGCAGCACGGTAGCGGGAGGTCGGGGAGATACGCAGTATTTT.

The chain is built from TRBV10-3 and TRBJ2-3; 10 bases fit TRBD2. Trimming cost V 3 bases and J 2 bases; bases outside gene matches: 14. The germline gives CDR1 ENHRY, CDR2 SYGVKD. CDR3 length equals 19 residues. The CDR3 nucleotides are TGTGCCATCAGTGAAGGGTGGTTGCTAGCGGGAGCTAACACAGATACGCAGTATTTT. This encodes CAISEGWLLAGANTDTQYF.

The chain is built from TRBV28 and TRBJ1-1; D is uncertain. The CDR3 is made up of 12 amino acids. CDR1 and CDR2 (germline): MDHEN, SYDVKM. V was pared by 7 bases and J by 2 bases, with 8 bases between. The CDR3 sequence is CASKIDNTEAFF. The CDR3 DNA reads TGTGCCAGCAAAATTGATAACACTGAAGCTTTCTTT. The full variable domain, with the rest looked up from reference TRBV28 and TRBJ1-1, is DVKVTQSSRYLVKRTGEKVFLECVQDMDHENMFWYRQDPGLGLRLIYFSYDVKMKEKGDIPEGYSVSREKKERFSLILESASTNQTSMYLCASKIDNTEAFFGQGTRLTVV.

The chain links TRBV7-2 to TRBJ2-7, with TRBD2 identical over 7 bases. The CDR3 length is 14 residues. Germline values: CDR1 SGHTA, CDR2 FQGNSA. The ends lost 4 bases at V and 3 bases at J; junction bases unmatched: 6. The CDR3: CASSYGGRVYEQYF. The CDR3 nucleotides read TGTGCCAGCAGCTATGGCGGGAGAGTCTACGAGCAGTACTTC.

This chain joins TRBV6-5 and TRBJ2-5; 8 bases are a match to TRBD2. Germline V CDR1 and CDR2: MNHEY, SVGAGI. V shed 0 bases, J shed 5 bases, and the junction held 5 bases outside the gene matches. The CDR3 length is 15 residues. CDR3 region: CASSYSGTSEETQYF. CDR3 in DNA: TGTGCCAGCAGTTACTCTGGGACTAGTGAGGAGACCCAGTACTTC.

J is TRBJ2-7 and V is TRBV11-2, with D perhaps given as TRBD1 or TRBD2 (5 bases each). The germline V gene has CDR1 SGHAT and CDR2 FQNNGV. Deletions cut 0 bases from V and 3 bases from J, with 15 bases between. The CDR3 contains 16 residues. This CDR3 reads CASSLEMGVWSYEQYF. CDR3 DNA sequence: TGTGCCAGCAGCTTAGAAATGGGGGTTTGGAGCTACGAGCAGTACTTC.

The V and J genes are TRBV5-6 and TRBJ2-7, with a possible D match to TRBD2 (5 bases). The ends were cut back, 4 bases at V and 0 bases at J, with 14 bases in the middle. From germline, CDR1 is SGHDT and CDR2 YYEEEE. The CDR3 runs 15 residues. CDR3: CASSPTIFSSYEQYF. CDR3 sequence (DNA): TGTGCCAGCAGCCCGACTATCTTTAGCTCCTACGAGCAGTACTTC.

The chain couples TRBV4-2 to TRBJ2-7; 8 bases are shared with TRBD2. CDR1 and CDR2 (germline): LGHNA, YNFKEQ. The J segment lost 4 bases and the V segment lost 2 bases, leaving 7 bases of the junction unmatched. The CDR3 is made up of 15 amino acids. The CDR3 sequence is CASSQTTSGTYEQYF. CDR3 sequence (DNA): TGTGCCAGCAGCCAAACCACTAGCGGAACATACGAGCAGTACTTC.

V and J are TRBV6-5 and TRBJ1-5, with no clear D. Germline lookup yields CDR1 MNHEY and CDR2 SVGAGI. There are 15 residues in the CDR3. V lost 0 bases, J lost 1 base, and 7 bases lay in between. CDR3: CASSYSRISNQPQHF. The CDR3 nucleotides are TGTGCCAGCAGTTACTCGAGGATAAGCAATCAGCCCCAGCATTTT.

The count of this clone is one. The gene calls are TRBV19 and TRBJ2-1; D perhaps matches TRBD1 (5 bases). Germline CDR1 and CDR2: LNHDA and SQIVND (reference sequence). Between the trimmed V and J ends, which lost 2 bases and 7 bases, there was a span of 12 bases. The CDR3 contains 14 residues. CDR3 nucleotides: TGTGCCAGTAGTATACAGGGCCGGTGGAATGAGCAGTTCTTC. This translates into CASSIQGRWNEQFF.

The chain combines TRBV27 with TRBJ1-1; TRBD1 matches at 7 bases. V trimming: 6 bases; J trimming: 3 bases; junction bases outside the gene matches: 19. Germline V gene data show CDR1 as MNHEY and CDR2 as SMNVEV (reference sequence). The CDR3 covers 18 residues. The CDR3: CASSLLGGSRGVYTEAFF. As DNA, the CDR3 is TGTGCCAGCAGCTTACTAGGGGGCTCAAGGGGGGTGTACACTGAAGCTTTCTTT.

The chain recombines TRBV7-9 with TRBJ1-2; tentatively, D is TRBD1 (5 bases). CDR1 is SEHNR and CDR2 is FQNEAQ in the germline V gene (reference sequence). This CDR3 has 15 residues. Trimming removed 1 base at V and 5 bases at J, with 14 bases between. CDR3 residues: CASSLGGRAIYGYTF. CDR3 coding DNA: TGTGCCAGCAGCTTAGGGGGCAGGGCCATTTATGGCTACACCTTC.

The gene calls are TRBV6-4 and TRBJ1-2; tentative D call: TRBD1 (5 bases). The CDR3 has 12 amino acids. Germline CDR1 and CDR2: MRHNA and SNTAGT. V lost 6 bases and J lost 7, with 12 bases in between. CDR3 in amino acids: CASRGEGPGYTF. CDR3 nucleotide sequence: TGTGCCAGCAGGGGCGAGGGGCCTGGCTACACCTTC.

A single count supports this clone. V gene TRBV13 combines with J gene TRBJ1-1, with a tentative D call TRBD1 (5 bases). Deletions cut 8 bases from V and 2 bases from J, with 18 bases between. Germline CDR1 PRHDT, CDR2 FYEKMQ (reference sequence). This CDR3 is built from 15 residues. The CDR3 loop is CASFYWGGDNTEAFF. The CDR3, as DNA: TGTGCCAGCTTCTATTGGGGAGGGGACAACACTGAAGCTTTCTTT.

The chain is built from TRBV4-3 and TRBJ1-4; tentatively, D is TRBD1 (5 bases). Germline CDR1 reads LGHNA; CDR2 reads YSLEER. CDR3 length equals 18 residues. Trimming stripped 0 bases from V and 8 bases from J, with 22 bases between. The CDR3, as DNA: TGCGCCAGCAGCCAAGAAAACGTAGGGACTTTCCTCGGGGAAAAACTGTTTTTT. Translating it yields CASSQENVGTFLGEKLFF.

The V and J genes are TRBV5-5 and TRBJ2-7; D is perhaps TRBD2 (6 bases). The ends were cut back, 2 bases at V and 2 bases at J, with 14 bases in the middle. The CDR3 totals 15 residues. Germline V CDR1 and CDR2: SGHKS, YYEKEE (reference sequence). The chain's CDR3 is CASSFHPSVTYEQYF. As DNA, the CDR3 is TGTGCCAGCAGCTTCCATCCTAGCGTGACCTACGAGCAGTACTTC.

In DNA, the CDR3 is TGTGCCAGCAGCCAGGACAACAGGGGAACTGAAGCTTTCTTT. This sequence encodes CASSQDNRGTEAFF. V gene TRBV4-2 combines with J gene TRBJ1-1, with 7 nucleotides matching TRBD1. The CDR3 runs 14 residues. The V gene end was trimmed by 3 bases and the J gene end by 5 bases; junction bases not matched to a gene: 6. Germline V gene sequence: CDR1 LGHNA, CDR2 YNFKEQ.